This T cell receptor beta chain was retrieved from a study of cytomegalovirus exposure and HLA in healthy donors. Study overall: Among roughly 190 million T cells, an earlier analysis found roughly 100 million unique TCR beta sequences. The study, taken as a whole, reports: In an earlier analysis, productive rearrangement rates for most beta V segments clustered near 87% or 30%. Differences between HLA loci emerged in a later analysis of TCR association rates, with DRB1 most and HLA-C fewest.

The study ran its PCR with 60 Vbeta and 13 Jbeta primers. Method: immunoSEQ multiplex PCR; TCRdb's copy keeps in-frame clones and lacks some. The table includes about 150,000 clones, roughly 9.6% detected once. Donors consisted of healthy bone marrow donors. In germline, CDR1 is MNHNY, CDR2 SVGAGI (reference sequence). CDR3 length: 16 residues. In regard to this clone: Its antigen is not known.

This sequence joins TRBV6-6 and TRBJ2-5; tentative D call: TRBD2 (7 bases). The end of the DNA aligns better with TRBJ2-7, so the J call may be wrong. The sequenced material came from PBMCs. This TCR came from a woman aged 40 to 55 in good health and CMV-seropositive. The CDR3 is CASSYSLGGPHYEQYF. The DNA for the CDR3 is TGTGCCAGCAGTTACTCCCTGGGGGGGCCCCACTACGAGCAGTACTTC.